The 32 T cell receptor beta chains presented below share a single source sample, sequenced in a study of glioma-infiltrating T cells. The iRepertoire nested amplicon-rescue multiplex PCR amplified TCR alpha and beta CDR3s from RNA. MiXCR was run by TCRdb on the multiplex PCR reads, yielding one entry per CDR3 protein. The table has 90,000 to 100,000 distinct CDR3 sequences, approximately 39% seen once. Input material: glioma tissue, nonneoplastic brain tissue, or PBMCs (not recorded which). The receptors shown here come from a human donor with low-grade glioma or glioblastoma, undergoing nonglioma brain surgery, or in good health (not recorded which).

At least ten counts were recorded for this clonotype. The rearrangement uses TRBV20-1 and TRBJ1-2; a possible D gene is TRBD1 (6 bases). The germline V gene encodes CDR1 DFQATT and CDR2 SNEGSKA (reference sequence). Deletions cut 0 bases from V and 6 bases from J, with 14 bases between. The CDR3 contains 14 residues. This CDR3 reads CSARDSRGANGYTF. CDR3 sequence (DNA): TGCAGTGCTAGAGATTCACGGGGGGCAAATGGCTACACCTTC.

This clonotype was counted between two and nine times. The genes are TRBV5-1 and TRBJ2-2; 7 bases are a match to TRBD2. The CDR3 runs 17 residues. V was pared by 2 bases and J by 0 bases, with 7 bases of the junction left unmatched. Germline loops: CDR1 SGHRS, CDR2 YFSETQ. DNA for the CDR3: TGCGCCAGCAGCTTTAATAGCGGGCGCGCGAACACCGGGGAGCTGTTTTTT. It codes for CASSFNSGRANTGELFF.

Many counts were recorded for this clonotype. This sequence joins TRBV5-1 and TRBJ2-7; 7 bases line up with TRBD1. CDR1 is SGHRS, CDR2 YFSETQ, per germline. Germline trimming cut 0 bases from V and 5 bases from J; bases unmatched to any gene: 2. The length of the CDR3 is 13 residues. The CDR3 sequence is CASSLETGNEQYF. DNA of the CDR3: TGCGCCAGCAGCTTGGAGACAGGGAACGAGCAGTACTTC.

Comments on this clonotype: The germline gene is not matched at one end of the junction; a read error may be the cause. The rearrangement joins TRBV6-1 to TRBJ2-3; 9 bases map to TRBD2. Per the germline V gene, CDR1 is MNHNS and CDR2 is SASEGT. The CDR3 covers 18 residues. The DNA for the CDR3 is TGTGACAGCAGTGGTTCGTCTAGCGGGAATCGGGGCACGGATACGCAGTATTTT. Its translation: CDSSGSSSGNRGTDTQYF.

This clonotype was seen ten or more times. One base away lies a much larger clone, so this may be a sequencing read error. The V gene is TRBV6-2 or TRBV6-3, the J gene TRBJ2-1; perhaps TRBD2 as D (6 bases). Germline V gene data show CDR1 as MNHEY and CDR2 as SVGEGT. The CDR3 runs 15 residues. The CDR3 here is CACSQNAGLANEQFF. In DNA form, the CDR3 reads TGTGCCTGCAGTCAGAACGCGGGCCTAGCGAATGAGCAGTTCTTC.

Regarding this clonotype: At one of its ends the junction is not consistent with the germline gene, which may arise from a read error. The rearrangement links TRBV15 to TRBJ2-1, with D perhaps TRBD2 (8 bases). Per the germline V gene, CDR1 is LNHNV and CDR2 is YYDKDF (reference sequence). This CDR3 is built from 17 residues. The CDR3 protein is CAPSREKAGDRYNEQSF. DNA of the CDR3: TGTGCCCCCAGCAGAGAGAAAGCGGGGGACAGATACAATGAGCAGTCCTTC.

This clonotype has a count of ten or more. This chain connects TRBV27 to TRBJ2-3, with 8 bases identical to TRBD2. Looked up from germline, CDR1 is MNHEY and CDR2 is SMNVEV (reference sequence). CDR3 size: 19 residues. With 6 bases clipped from V and 4 bases from J, the junction kept 21 bases outside the gene matches. DNA of the CDR3: TGTGCCAGCAGCCGGGGTAGCGGGGACATCACGGGGTTGGCAGATACGCAGTATTTT. It encodes CASSRGSGDITGLADTQYF.

The chain uses TRBV30 and TRBJ1-2; the D is unclear. Trimming pared 2 bases from V and 6 bases from J, leaving 16 bases between. CDR3 length equals 14 residues. Germline CDR1 and CDR2: GTSNPN and SVGIG (reference sequence). In DNA, the CDR3 is TGTGCCTGGAGTTATATAGTAAGAGTTGATGGCTACACCTTC. It translates to CAWSYIVRVDGYTF.

This clonotype has a count of ten or more. J is TRBJ2-1 and V is TRBV11-3; D perhaps matches TRBD1 (6 bases). The CDR3 runs to 12 residues. Germline V gives CDR1 SGHNT, CDR2 YENEEA. V was shortened by 5 bases and J by 9 bases, with 11 bases between the two germline ends. For the CDR3, the DNA is TGTGCCAGCAGCCCTACAGGGATTGAGCAGTTCTTC. This sequence encodes CASSPTGIEQFF.

For this clonotype: A much larger clone differs from this one at a single base, so this may be a read error. V gene TRBV19 combines with J gene TRBJ2-7; 9 nucleotides align to TRBD1. CDR1 LNHDA and CDR2 SQIVND come from the germline V gene (reference sequence). The CDR3 contains 15 residues. The CDR3 is CAISKPGTGTYEQYF. The CDR3 bases are TGTGCCATTAGTAAACCCGGGACAGGGACCTACGAGCAGTACTTC.

As regards this clonotype: At one end the junction does not follow the germline gene, possibly because of a read error. This rearrangement joins TRBV25-1 to TRBJ2-2; D assignment may be TRBD1 or TRBD2 (6 bases each). This CDR3 comprises 15 residues. Germline V gene sequence: CDR1 MGHDK, CDR2 SYGVNS. The CDR3 bases are TGTGCCAGCCATACAGGGAGGCGGAACGCCGGGGAGCTGTTTTTT. Its translation: CASHTGRRNAGELFF. Full variable domain (rest looked up from reference TRBV25-1 and TRBJ2-2): EADIYQTPRYLVIGTGKKITLECSQTMGHDKMYWYQQDPGMELHLIHYSYGVNSTEKGDLSSESTVSRIRTEHFPLTLESARPSHTSQYLCASHTGRRNAGELFFGEGSRLTVL.

In this sample, this clonotype turned up many times. This chain uses TRBV24-1 with TRBJ2-1; perhaps TRBD2 as D (6 bases). The CDR3 contains 14 residues. The ends were cut back, 2 bases at V and 5 bases at J, with 9 bases in the middle. Germline V gene lookup returns CDR1 KGHDR and CDR2 SFDVKD. The CDR3 here is CATSDWLADNEQFF. CDR3 nucleotide sequence: TGTGCCACCAGTGATTGGTTAGCGGACAATGAGCAGTTCTTC.

CDR3 loop: CSVEGPGIQETQYF. The CDR3 DNA sequence: TGCAGCGTTGAAGGCCCCGGGATCCAAGAGACCCAGTACTTC. The chain combines TRBV29-1 with TRBJ2-5; TRBD2 might be the D (5 bases). The CDR3 is 14 amino acids. V shed 1 base and J shed 1 base, with 10 bases lying between them. CDR1 and CDR2 (germline): SQVTM, ANQGSEA.

This clonotype was recorded at least ten times. The chain uses TRBV20-1 and TRBJ2-1, with 16 bases lining up with TRBD2. The CDR3 covers 19 residues. Germline V gene sequence: CDR1 DFQATT, CDR2 SNEGSKA (reference sequence). V gave up 3 bases and J gave up 2 bases; unmatched junction bases: 10. The CDR3 reads CSARGSGTSGRGAYNEQFF. DNA for the CDR3: TGCAGTGCTAGGGGATCCGGGACTAGCGGGAGGGGAGCCTACAATGAGCAGTTCTTC.

This clonotype was counted ten times or more. The J gene is TRBJ2-5, the V gene TRBV7-8; 7 nucleotides line up with TRBD1. Germline CDR1 reads SGHVS; CDR2 reads FQNEAQ. The CDR3 sequence is 15 residues long. With 2 bases clipped from V and 5 bases from J, the junction kept 8 bases outside the gene matches. The CDR3 DNA is TGTGCCAGCAGCTTAAATGGTCGGGACAGCGAGACCCAGTACTTC. This codes for CASSLNGRDSETQYF. The variable domain in full, completed from reference TRBV7-8 and TRBJ2-5, reads GAGVSQSPRYKVAKRGQDVALRCDPISGHVSLFWYQQALGQGPEFLTYFQNEAQLDKSGLPSDRFFAERPEGSVSTLKIQRTQQEDSAVYLCASSLNGRDSETQYFGPGTRLLVL.

A word on this clonotype: Possible read error: a much larger clone is one base away. The V call is TRBV19, the J call TRBJ2-3; 12 bases map to TRBD1. With 7 bases clipped from V and 4 bases from J, the junction kept 9 bases outside the gene matches. Germline lookup yields CDR1 LNHDA and CDR2 SQIVND (reference sequence). The CDR3 totals 16 residues. CDR3 sequence: CASNETGTGGADTQYF. The CDR3 DNA follows: TGTGCCAGTAACGAGACCGGGACAGGGGGCGCAGATACGCAGTATTTT. Full variable domain (outside the CDR3, taken from reference TRBV19 and TRBJ2-3): DGGITQSPKYLFRKEGQNVTLSCEQNLNHDAMYWYRQDPGQGLRLIYYSQIVNDFQKGDIAEGYSVSREKKESFPLTVTSAQKNPTAFYLCASNETGTGGADTQYFGPGTRLTVL.

About this clonotype: A much more abundant neighbour one base away suggests this may be a read error. This chain connects TRBV7-2 to TRBJ1-5; the D gene is possibly TRBD1 (5 bases). The CDR3 is made up of 14 amino acids. The germline CDR1 and CDR2 sequences are SGHTA and FQGNSA. The CDR3: CASNLSGGTQPQHF. The CDR3 bases are TGTGCCAGCAACTTAAGCGGGGGGACTCAGCCCCAGCATTTT.

Notes on this clonotype: One base away lies a much larger clone, so this may be a sequencing read error. V and J are TRBV2 and TRBJ2-3; the D gene is possibly TRBD1 (6 bases). The CDR3 loop spans 15 amino acids. Germline V gives CDR1 SNHLY, CDR2 FYNNEI. CDR3 in amino acids: CASRVQGGGTDTKYF. In DNA form, the CDR3 reads TGTGCCAGCAGGGTCCAGGGTGGGGGCACAGATACGAAGTATTTT.

This clonotype occurred many times. V gene TRBV7-2 combines with J gene TRBJ2-4, with TRBD1 matching over 7 bases. CDR1 is SGHTA, CDR2 FQGNSA, per germline. V shed 3 bases and J 5 bases; nucleotides not matched to a gene: 1. The CDR3 consists of 13 residues. As DNA, the CDR3 is TGTGCCAGCAGCTTGACAGGGCAAAACATTCAGTACTTC. It specifies CASSLTGQNIQYF.

For this clonotype: An end of the junction does not agree with germline; a read error may underlie this. The chain's CDR3 is CVSSGRLRSSYNEQYF. The CDR3 DNA reads as TGTGTCAGCAGCGGGCGACTGAGAAGCTCCTACAATGAGCAGTACTTC. The genes are TRBV7-6 and TRBJ2-7; D perhaps matches TRBD2 (6 bases). Germline CDR1 and CDR2: SGHVS and FNYEAQ. This CDR3 has 16 amino acids.

This clonotype appeared a few times. The J gene is TRBJ2-1, the V gene TRBV9; D is unclear. This CDR3 has 14 residues. Germline V gives CDR1 SGDLS, CDR2 YYNGEE. V gave up 0 bases and J gave up 3 bases, with 7 bases separating them. The CDR3 nucleotides read TGTGCCAGCAGCGTAGTTTCTAGCTACAATGAGCAGTTCTTC. Residues: CASSVVSSYNEQFF.

This chain uses TRBV4-2 with TRBJ2-4; possibly TRBD1 or TRBD2 for D (5 bases each). Germline CDR1 reads LGHNA; CDR2 reads YNFKEQ. The CDR3 consists of 14 residues. Trimming left V 0 bases short and J 7 bases short, with 10 bases between. The CDR3 here is CASSQEGVRNIQYF. CDR3 coding DNA: TGTGCCAGCAGCCAAGAGGGGGTACGGAACATTCAGTACTTC.

This clonotype was picked up one time. The V call is TRBV6-1, the J call TRBJ2-1, with 8 positions matching TRBD1. Trimming removed 5 bases from V and 13 bases from J; junction bases left unmatched: 16. In germline, CDR1 is MNHNS, CDR2 SASEGT. The CDR3 extends over 15 amino acids. CDR3 region: CASSTDRDGQETQFF. CDR3 nucleotides: TGTGCCAGCAGTACGGACAGGGACGGGCAAGAGACCCAGTTCTTC.

The chain has TRBV5-1 and TRBJ2-6, with 9 bases fitting TRBD1. Germline loops: CDR1 SGHRS, CDR2 YFSETQ. The ends lost 4 bases at V and 0 bases at J; junction bases unmatched: 2. This CDR3 is built from 16 residues. The CDR3 bases are TGCGCCAGCAGCCTGACAGGGGGCTCTGGGGCCAACGTCCTGACTTTC. Translation gives CASSLTGGSGANVLTF.

This clonotype was observed at least ten times. CDR3 sequence reads: CASNPARTSSDTQYF. In nucleotides, the CDR3 is TGTGCCAGTAACCCAGCACGGACTAGCAGCGATACGCAGTATTTT. This chain connects TRBV19 to TRBJ2-3, with TRBD2 matching over 8 bases. Germline V gene sequence: CDR1 LNHDA, CDR2 SQIVND (reference sequence). The CDR3 covers 15 residues. The V segment lost 7 bases and the J segment 6 bases; nucleotides outside the gene matches: 12.

This clonotype was counted many times. This chain uses TRBV19 with TRBJ2-3; D is undetermined. From germline, CDR1 is LNHDA and CDR2 SQIVND (reference sequence). This CDR3 is 13 amino acids long. The V and J ends lost 2 bases and 10 bases respectively, with 13 bases between them. The CDR3 sequence: CASSISLPRAQYF. The CDR3 coding sequence is TGTGCCAGTAGTATATCCCTACCTAGGGCGCAGTATTTT.

This clonotype has at least ten counts. The genes are TRBV6-1 and TRBJ2-1; D not resolved. The V gene lost 5 bases and the J gene lost 6 bases, with 11 bases spanning the gap. CDR1 MNHNS and CDR2 SASEGT come from the germline V gene. The CDR3 contains 13 residues. The CDR3 is CASSSDQANEQFF. CDR3 DNA: TGTGCCAGCAGTTCAGATCAGGCCAATGAGCAGTTCTTC.

This clonotype has a count of ten or more. The V and J genes are TRBV20-1 and TRBJ2-7, with D possibly TRBD2 on 6 matching bases. Germline V CDR1 and CDR2: DFQATT, SNEGSKA (reference sequence). The CDR3 runs to 15 residues. Trimming removed 3 bases at V and 7 bases at J, with 22 bases between. The CDR3 nucleotides are TGCAGTGCTAGTACTATGGACGGACCGGCGGGGGAGCAGTACTTC. This gives the protein CSASTMDGPAGEQYF.

The rearrangement links TRBV10-3 to TRBJ2-1; 8 bases agree with TRBD1. The DNA end favors TRBJ2-7, so the J call may be wrong. The CDR3 is 15 residues long. In germline, CDR1 is ENHRY, CDR2 SYGVKD. The CDR3 nucleotides are TGTGCCACTAGTGGGGCAGGGGGCTCCTACAATGAGCAGTACTTC. Protein product: CATSGAGGSYNEQYF.

This clonotype was seen more than once but under ten times. A much larger clone differs from this one at a single base, so this may be a read error. The chain links TRBV12-3 or TRBV12-4 to TRBJ2-5; 8 bases align to TRBD2. The CDR3 sequence is 15 residues long. This chain's CDR3 is CAGSFTSAGAETQYF. CDR3 coding DNA: TGTGCCGGCAGTTTTACCTCAGCGGGAGCAGAGACCCAGTACTTC.

The rearrangement uses TRBV29-1 and TRBJ1-2, with D perhaps TRBD1 (5 bases). The V end lost 7 bases, the J end lost 0 bases, and 18 bases lay between the germline ends. Germline loops: CDR1 SQVTM, CDR2 ANQGSEA. CDR3 length: 15 residues. The CDR3: CSAPETRTPNYGYTF. CDR3 DNA: TGCAGCGCCCCCGAAACGCGGACACCTAACTATGGCTACACCTTC.

This clonotype has a count of ten or more. The chain carries TRBV6-1 and TRBJ2-7; D gene unclear. V was clipped by 7 bases and J by 2 bases, with 15 bases between them. The length of the CDR3 is 14 residues. Germline CDR1 is MNHNS and CDR2 is SASEGT. The CDR3 DNA follows: TGTGCCAGCAACCTGGACCCCCAAGCCTACGAGCAGTACTTC. Encoded protein: CASNLDPQAYEQYF.